The clone carrying this T cell receptor (beta chain) was observed once. The entry originates in a study of shared clonotypes between healthy human individuals. About the research overall: Donors, aged 18 to 49, were a couple of women and a few men.

Trimming left V 3 bases short and J 3 bases short, with 14 bases between. The CDR3 consists of 15 residues. Per the germline V gene, CDR1 is SNHLY and CDR2 is FYNNEI. The assay was carried out at the deep level. Genomic DNA of each subset was evenly split across several immunoSEQ plates. Profiling relied on immunoSEQ multiplex PCR, and the TCRdb table lists in-frame clones only, not all of them. The table lists roughly 500,000 clones, around 79% of them singletons. Unsorted samples drew genomic DNA from approximately 90 million PBMCs. The V and J genes are TRBV2 and TRBJ1-1; possible D gene TRBD1, 5 bases. Sequencing was carried out using PBMCs. The source is a woman in her 40s in good health. Some clones in this sample may be carry-over from other donors' samples. The CDR3, as DNA: TGTGCCAGCAGTGAGGGGCAGGGTAGGCACACTGAAGCTTTCTTT. Its translation: CASSEGQGRHTEAFF.